This T cell receptor beta chain was sequenced in a study of blood T cell repertoires in COVID-19. Study details: T cells, B-cell-depleted T cells, or PBMCs supplied cDNA or gDNA.

The CDR3 contains 15 residues. Per the germline V gene, CDR1 is SQVTM and CDR2 is ANQGSEA. The V gene end was trimmed by 5 bases and the J gene end by 0 bases; junction bases not matched to a gene: 4. Repertoires were generated with immunoSEQ multiplex PCR, while TCRdb's copy carries only in-frame clones and drops some. Of more than 95,000 clones in the sample, approximately 87% are singletons; the top ten hold approximately 8%. The V and J genes are TRBV29-1 and TRBJ2-6, with 7 bases fitting TRBD1. This TCR was sampled from a man aged 70 or older who had recovered from COVID-19. What was sequenced was peripheral blood. Written as DNA, the CDR3 is TGCAGCGTTAAGTCAGGGGGCTCTGGGGCCAACGTCCTGACTTTC. This codes for CSVKSGGSGANVLTF.